The 9 T cell receptor beta chains given below trace back to one sample, sequenced in a study of shared clonotypes between healthy human individuals. TCRdb's copy holds only in-frame clones and misses some; the assay was immunoSEQ multiplex PCR. The profile shows some 2,000,000 clones, 85% to 95% of them singletons. The sequenced material came from naive CD4+ T cells sorted from blood. Indicated subset: CD45RA+ positively selected. These receptor sequences come from a man younger than 35 in good health.

The chain links TRBV13 to TRBJ1-1; no reliable D call. The CDR3 spans 17 residues. Trimming left V 5 bases short and J 0 bases short, with 19 bases between. Germline CDR1 PRHDT, CDR2 FYEKMQ (reference sequence). The CDR3 reads CASSPKGGRAMNTEAFF. CDR3 sequence (DNA): TGTGCCAGCAGCCCGAAGGGAGGGAGGGCCATGAACACTGAAGCTTTCTTT. The variable domain in full, with the rest retrieved from reference TRBV13 and TRBJ1-1, is AAGVIQSPRHLIKEKRETATLKCYPIPRHDTVYWYQQGPGQDPQFLISFYEKMQSDKGSIPDRFSAQQFSDYHSELNMSSLELGDSALYFCASSPKGGRAMNTEAFFGQGTRLTVV.

V gene TRBV19 combines with J gene TRBJ1-2; 7 bases align to TRBD1. After removal of 2 bases from V and 4 bases from J, the junction contained 4 bases not matched to a gene. This CDR3 is 14 amino acids long. Germline V gene lookup returns CDR1 LNHDA and CDR2 SQIVND (reference sequence). The CDR3 nucleotides read TGTGCCAGTAGTATACTGGGACAGACCTATGGCTACACCTTC. As protein: CASSILGQTYGYTF.

The V gene is TRBV6-1, the J gene TRBJ1-5, with unresolved D. In germline, CDR1 is MNHNS, CDR2 SASEGT. Trimming cost V 0 bases and J 7 bases, with 13 bases left between them. The CDR3 covers 15 residues. This CDR3 is CASSEAMRVRQPQHF. The CDR3 nucleotides read TGTGCCAGCAGTGAAGCCATGAGGGTGCGGCAGCCCCAGCATTTT.

CDR3 sequence reads: CASSLTSGRAERTDTQYF. The CDR3 DNA sequence: TGCGCCAGCAGCTTGACTAGCGGGAGGGCCGAAAGGACAGATACGCAGTATTTT. The V gene is TRBV5-1, the J gene TRBJ2-3, with 13 bases identical to TRBD2. V lost 1 base to trimming and J lost 3 bases; unmatched junction nucleotides: 8. The germline gives CDR1 SGHRS, CDR2 YFSETQ. The CDR3 contains 18 residues.

The gene calls are TRBV4-2 and TRBJ2-4; D may be TRBD1 or TRBD2 (5 bases each). V lost 2 bases and J 5 bases, leaving 16 bases between the germline ends. The CDR3 consists of 16 residues. Germline CDR1 is LGHNA and CDR2 is YNFKEQ. CDR3 bases: TGTGCCAGCAGCCAACTTGTCTCGGGGCCCGAAAACATTCAGTACTTC. Residues: CASSQLVSGPENIQYF.

The chain has TRBV5-6 and TRBJ1-2; D is unresolved. This CDR3 has 14 amino acids. V was trimmed by 0 bases and J by 4 bases, leaving 10 bases between them. Germline CDR1 and CDR2: SGHDT and YYEEEE. The CDR3 DNA is TGTGCCAGCAGCTTGGTTACGGGAGGCTATGGCTACACCTTC. This gives the protein CASSLVTGGYGYTF.

This sequence joins TRBV6-5 and TRBJ1-2, with D uncertain. The germline V and J ends were trimmed by 3 bases and 0 bases, with 14 bases remaining between them. Germline CDR1 reads MNHEY; CDR2 reads SVGAGI. This CDR3 comprises 16 residues. The CDR3 DNA reads TGTGCCAGCAGTTATGATAGGAACTCCGCTAACTATGGCTACACCTTC. It yields the protein CASSYDRNSANYGYTF.

The CDR3 DNA sequence: TGTGCCAGCAGCGGGCGGCATACTAGCACAGATACGCAGTATTTT. It specifies CASSGRHTSTDTQYF. V and J are TRBV5-4 and TRBJ2-3; D not certain. This CDR3 spans 15 amino acids. Trimming left V 4 bases short and J 0 bases short, with 12 bases between. CDR1 is SGHNT, CDR2 YYREEE, per germline (reference sequence).

CDR3 region: CASTFLGKSDQPQHF. The CDR3 DNA is TGTGCCAGCACCTTTTTGGGGAAGTCGGATCAGCCCCAGCATTTT. J is TRBJ1-5 and V is TRBV7-3, with D uncertain. V lost 7 bases and J 5 bases, leaving 18 bases between the germline ends. CDR1 and CDR2 from the germline V gene are SGHTA and FQGTGA. The CDR3 has 15 residues. The full variable domain, completed using reference TRBV7-3 and TRBJ1-5, is GAGVSQTPSNKVTEKGKYVELRCDPISGHTALYWYRQSLGQGPEFLIYFQGTGAADDSGLPNDRFFAVRPEGSVSTLKIQRTERGDSAVYLCASTFLGKSDQPQHFGDGTRLSIL.